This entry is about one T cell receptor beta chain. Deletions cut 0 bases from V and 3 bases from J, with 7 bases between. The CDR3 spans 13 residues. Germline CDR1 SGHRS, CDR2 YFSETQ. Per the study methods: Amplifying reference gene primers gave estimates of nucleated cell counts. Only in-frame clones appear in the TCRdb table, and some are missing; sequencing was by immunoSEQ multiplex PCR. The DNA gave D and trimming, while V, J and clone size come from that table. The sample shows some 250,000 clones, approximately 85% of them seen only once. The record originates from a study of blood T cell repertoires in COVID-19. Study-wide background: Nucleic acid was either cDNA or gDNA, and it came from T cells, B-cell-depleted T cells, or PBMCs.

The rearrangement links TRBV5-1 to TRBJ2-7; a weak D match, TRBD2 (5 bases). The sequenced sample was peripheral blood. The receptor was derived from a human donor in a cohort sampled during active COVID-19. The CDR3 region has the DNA TGCGCCAGCAGCTTGGCAGGACTCTACGAGCAGTACTTC. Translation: CASSLAGLYEQYF.